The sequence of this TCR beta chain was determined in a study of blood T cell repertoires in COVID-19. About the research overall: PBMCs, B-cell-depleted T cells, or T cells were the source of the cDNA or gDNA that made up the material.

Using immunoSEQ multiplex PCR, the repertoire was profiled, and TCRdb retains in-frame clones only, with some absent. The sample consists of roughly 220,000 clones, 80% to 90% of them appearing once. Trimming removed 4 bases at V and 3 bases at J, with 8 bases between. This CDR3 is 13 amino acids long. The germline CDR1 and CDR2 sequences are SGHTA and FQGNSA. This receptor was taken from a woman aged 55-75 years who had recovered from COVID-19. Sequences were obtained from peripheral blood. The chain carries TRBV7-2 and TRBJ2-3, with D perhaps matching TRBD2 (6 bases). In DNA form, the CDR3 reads TGTGCCAGCAGCTCCGGGGGTACAGATACGCAGTATTTT. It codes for CASSSGGTDTQYF.